This TCR beta chain was profiled in a study of cytomegalovirus exposure and HLA in healthy donors. General study findings and limits: By HLA locus, TCR association rates varied in a later analysis, with DRB1 showing the most and HLA-C the fewest.

The CDR3 covers 13 residues. V dropped 3 bases and J dropped 5 bases, with 10 bases sitting between them. Germline V gene data show CDR1 as MNHNS and CDR2 as SASEGT. The PCR ran on 60 Vbeta and 13 Jbeta primers. Data came from immunoSEQ multiplex PCR; TCRdb stores just in-frame clones and leaves some out. The sample shows about 30,000 clones, and around 4.7% sits with its ten largest clones. With respect to this clone: The antigen is undetermined.

The clonotype comes from a female donor in good health and CMV-seronegative. J is TRBJ1-2 and V is TRBV6-1; unclear D gene. The sample was PBMCs. In nucleotides, the CDR3 is TGTGCCAGCAGTGATGGCAGGACTTATGGCTACACCTTC. It translates to CASSDGRTYGYTF.